The sequence of this TCR beta chain was determined in a study of Graves' ophthalmopathy and Graves' hyperthyroidism. Germline CDR1 is MDHEN and CDR2 is SYDVKM. The CDR3 runs to 12 residues. The V gene end was trimmed by 10 bases and the J gene end by 2 bases; junction bases not matched to a gene: 2. The hyperthyroidism patients, aged 18 to 65, had been newly diagnosed, with under 2 months' duration. The study amplified TCR beta CDR3 regions using RNA transcripts. Scientists carried out first-round RT-PCR using HTBI primers and then a second-round multiplex PCR. MiXCR, applied by TCRdb to the multiplex PCR reads, yields one record per CDR3 protein. The sample has approximately 540,000 distinct CDR3 sequences, 39% seen once.

V gene TRBV28 combines with J gene TRBJ1-5; 7 bases agree with TRBD1. The specimen was peripheral blood or thyroid tissue (not recorded which). The sequence was collected from an adult man with Graves' hyperthyroidism. CDR3 loop: CATTGGNQPQHF. The CDR3 DNA follows: TGTGCCACTACAGGGGGCAATCAGCCCCAGCATTTT.